This T cell receptor beta chain was obtained from a study of CD8+ T cells in alopecia areata. This clone was seen more than once but under ten times. Germline CDR1 and CDR2: LNHDA and SQIVND (reference sequence). The CDR3 consists of 14 residues. Trimming removed 1 base at V and 0 bases at J, with 6 bases between. Extracted RNA was reverse transcribed into cDNA, the sequencing template. Clones were sequenced by immunoSEQ multiplex PCR, and TCRdb holds only the in-frame ones, with some missing. The data hold about 82,000 clones, with roughly half observed a single time. It was from alopecia areata patients that lesional scalp punch biopsies and peripheral blood were collected.

The source material was NKG2D-high CD8+ T cells sorted from blood. The chain combines TRBV19 with TRBJ1-2; D is unresolved. The TCR comes from a human donor with alopecia areata. The CDR3 sequence: CASSIAEANYGYTF. Here the CDR3 DNA reads TGTGCCAGTAGTATAGCGGAGGCTAACTATGGCTACACCTTC.